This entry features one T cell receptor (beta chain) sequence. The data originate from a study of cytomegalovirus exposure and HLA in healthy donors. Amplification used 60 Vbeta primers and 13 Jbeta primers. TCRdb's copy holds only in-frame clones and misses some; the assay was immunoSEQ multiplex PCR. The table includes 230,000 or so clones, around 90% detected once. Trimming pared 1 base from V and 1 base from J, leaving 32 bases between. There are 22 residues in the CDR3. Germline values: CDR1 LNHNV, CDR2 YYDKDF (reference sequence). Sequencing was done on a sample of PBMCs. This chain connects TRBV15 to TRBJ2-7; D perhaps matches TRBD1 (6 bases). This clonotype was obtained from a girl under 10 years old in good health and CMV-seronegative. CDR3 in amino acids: CATSRVMSVVEGVLLMSYEQYF. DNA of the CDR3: TGTGCCACCAGCAGAGTGATGTCGGTTGTAGAGGGGGTCCTCCTAATGTCCTACGAGCAGTACTTC.